These 29 T cell receptor beta chains came from one sample sequenced in a study of blood T cell repertoires in COVID-19. The assay was immunoSEQ multiplex PCR, and TCRdb's table has in-frame clones only and misses some. The sample consists of approximately 27,000 clones, about 83% of them appearing once. The sample was peripheral blood. All receptors derive from a human donor in a cohort sampled during active COVID-19.

The chain carries TRBV7-9 and TRBJ2-7; 9 bases map to TRBD1. The germline V gene has CDR1 SEHNR and CDR2 FQNEAQ (reference sequence). Germline trimming cut 4 bases from V and 6 bases from J; bases unmatched to any gene: 10. The CDR3 has 15 amino acids. CDR3 region: CASSSAGTGTPEQYF. CDR3 in DNA: TGTGCCAGCAGCTCCGCCGGGACAGGGACCCCCGAGCAGTACTTC.

The chain joins TRBV7-2 to TRBJ2-1, with 13 positions matching TRBD2. The CDR3 is 19 amino acids. Germline CDR1 is SGHTA and CDR2 is FQGNSA. V dropped 5 bases and J dropped 0; count of bases not matched to a gene: 10. CDR3 nucleotides: TGTGCCAGCAGCCCTCGGGGACTAGCGGGACCAGCCTCCTACAATGAGCAGTTCTTC. As protein: CASSPRGLAGPASYNEQFF.

The gene calls are TRBV9 and TRBJ2-3; 14 bases agree with TRBD2. CDR3 size: 17 residues. Per the germline V gene, CDR1 is SGDLS and CDR2 is YYNGEE. V lost 0 bases to trimming and J lost 5 bases; unmatched junction nucleotides: 5. The DNA for the CDR3 is TGTGCCAGCAGCGTAGGACTAGCGGGAGGGCTGGGAGATACGCAGTATTTT. This sequence encodes CASSVGLAGGLGDTQYF.

This chain links TRBV3-1 (or the pseudogene TRBV3-2) with TRBJ2-7, with 7 bases matching TRBD1. Trimming cost V 4 bases and J 2 bases; bases outside gene matches: 5. CDR1 LGHDT and CDR2 YNNKEL come from the germline V gene (reference sequence). The CDR3 is made up of 14 amino acids. The CDR3 DNA sequence: TGTGCCAGCAGCCCCCGGACAGGACCCTACGAGCAGTACTTC. It codes for CASSPRTGPYEQYF.

This CDR3 is CASSQDPTADYGYTF. CDR3 DNA: TGTGCCAGCAGCCAAGATCCGACAGCCGACTATGGCTACACCTTC. The chain employs TRBV3-1 (or the pseudogene TRBV3-2) and TRBJ1-2, with D maybe TRBD1 (5 bases). Deletions cut 0 bases from V and 3 bases from J, with 11 bases between. The CDR3 is made up of 15 amino acids. Germline CDR1 LGHDT, CDR2 YNNKEL (reference sequence).

The table lists this clone with a few counts. The J gene is TRBJ2-3, the V gene TRBV27; 8 nucleotides align to TRBD1. Trimming at V came to 3 bases and at J to 0 bases, leaving 2 bases not matched to a gene. Germline CDR1 reads MNHEY; CDR2 reads SMNVEV (reference sequence). The CDR3 length is 15 residues. The CDR3 nucleotides are TGTGCCAGCAGTTTGACAGGGGCCAGCACAGATACGCAGTATTTT. Translating gives CASSLTGASTDTQYF.

The chain uses TRBV10-3 and TRBJ1-3; D is unresolved. The CDR3 runs to 15 residues. Germline CDR1 is ENHRY and CDR2 is SYGVKD. V was clipped by 7 bases and J by 3 bases, with 16 bases between them. The DNA of the CDR3 is TGTGCCATCAATGGAGGGAGCGGCTATGGAAACACCATATATTTT. Translating gives CAINGGSGYGNTIYF.

The chain carries TRBV10-3 and TRBJ1-1, with D possibly matching TRBD1 (6 bases). The V gene lost 6 bases and the J gene lost 4 bases, with 9 bases spanning the gap. This CDR3 is built from 12 residues. Germline CDR1 is ENHRY and CDR2 is SYGVKD. Written as DNA, the CDR3 is TGTGCCATCAGGGGGGACACCACTGAAGCTTTCTTT. The encoded protein is CAIRGDTTEAFF.

The chain links TRBV7-9 to TRBJ2-1, with 10 bases fitting TRBD1. This CDR3 comprises 16 residues. Germline trimming cut 0 bases from V and 3 bases from J; bases unmatched to any gene: 2. Germline CDR1 reads SEHNR; CDR2 reads FQNEAQ (reference sequence). The CDR3 sequence: CASSLARTGGYNEQFF. CDR3 in DNA: TGTGCCAGCAGCTTAGCGAGGACAGGGGGCTACAATGAGCAGTTCTTC. The full variable domain, completed using reference TRBV7-9 and TRBJ2-1, is DTGVSQNPRHKITKRGQNVTFRCDPISEHNRLYWYRQTLGQGPEFLTYFQNEAQLEKSRLLSDRFSAERPKGSFSTLEIQRTEQGDSAMYLCASSLARTGGYNEQFFGPGTRLTVL.

The chain carries TRBV6-2 or TRBV6-3 and TRBJ2-7; 9 bases line up with TRBD2. CDR1 is MNHEY and CDR2 is SVGEGT in the germline V gene. V dropped 6 bases and J dropped 4; count of bases not matched to a gene: 4. There are 13 residues in the CDR3. The CDR3 is CASSAGGPYEQYF. CDR3 bases: TGTGCCAGCAGCGCGGGAGGGCCGTACGAGCAGTACTTC.

This clone was detected only a few times. V and J are TRBV10-2 and TRBJ2-5, with 9 bases fitting TRBD1. Germline V gene sequence: CDR1 WSHSY, CDR2 SAAADI. CDR3 size: 13 residues. V shed 6 bases and J 5 bases; nucleotides not matched to a gene: 4. CDR3 in amino acids: CASRQGAQETQYF. The CDR3 DNA reads as TGCGCCAGCAGACAGGGGGCGCAGGAGACCCAGTACTTC.

V usage is TRBV6-2 or TRBV6-3 and J usage is TRBJ2-3, with TRBD2 identical over 11 bases. After removal of 6 bases from V and 2 bases from J, the junction contained 10 bases not matched to a gene. CDR1 is MNHEY and CDR2 is SVGEGT in the germline V gene. The CDR3 is made up of 17 amino acids. CDR3 DNA: TGTGCCAGCAGCACCGCCTTACTAGCGGGGGACACAGATACGCAGTATTTT. This translates into CASSTALLAGDTDTQYF.

The CDR3 coding sequence is TGTGCCAGCAGGAGACAGGGGCGGGGAACTGAAGCTTTCTTT. Encoded protein: CASRRQGRGTEAFF. This rearrangement joins TRBV28 to TRBJ1-1, with 8 positions matching TRBD1. Germline lookup yields CDR1 MDHEN and CDR2 SYDVKM. The CDR3 is made up of 14 amino acids. After removal of 6 bases from V and 5 bases from J, the junction contained 8 bases not matched to a gene.

CDR3 amino acids: CASSPTSGRYGNEQFF. The DNA of the CDR3 is TGTGCCAGCAGCCCAACTAGCGGGAGGTATGGCAATGAGCAGTTCTTC. The V gene is TRBV9, the J gene TRBJ2-1; 12 nucleotides line up with TRBD2. Germline V gene data show CDR1 as SGDLS and CDR2 as YYNGEE. The CDR3 consists of 16 residues. V lost 4 bases, J lost 6 bases, and 8 bases stayed unmatched.

The chain links TRBV3-1 (or the pseudogene TRBV3-2) to TRBJ2-2; 8 bases are shared with TRBD2. Per the germline V gene, CDR1 is LGHDT and CDR2 is YNNKEL (reference sequence). There are 15 residues in the CDR3. J lost 1 base, V lost 5 bases, and 3 bases had no gene match. CDR3 sequence: CASSSGGGNTGELFF. The CDR3 DNA reads as TGTGCCAGCAGCTCCGGGGGGGGGAACACCGGGGAGCTGTTTTTT.

The CDR3 DNA reads as TGTGCCAGCAGCTTAAGGGAGGGTAGACTAGCGGGGGCCTCCGAGCAGTACTTC. It codes for CASSLREGRLAGASEQYF. The J gene is TRBJ2-7, the V gene TRBV13; TRBD2 matches at 12 bases. Losses at the gene ends were 2 bases for V and 6 bases for J; bases not matched to a gene: 14. The CDR3 extends over 18 amino acids. Germline CDR1 PRHDT, CDR2 FYEKMQ (reference sequence).

The gene calls are TRBV21-1 and TRBJ2-1; the D call of TRBD2 is as the table states it, not checked on the DNA. TRBV21-1 is shown as a pseudogene. The CDR3 length is 17 residues. CDR3 region: CASSKADGLANYNEQFF. The DNA for the CDR3 is TGTGCCAGCAGCAAAGCTGACGGACTAGCGAACTACAATGAGCAGTTCTTC.

The chain is built from TRBV27 and TRBJ2-7; tentative D call: TRBD2 (5 bases). V lost 10 bases to trimming and J lost 4 bases, with 20 bases between them. There are 14 residues in the CDR3. The germline V gene encodes CDR1 MNHEY and CDR2 SMNVEV (reference sequence). This CDR3 reads CATQPTATGYEQYF. The CDR3 DNA is TGTGCCACCCAACCAACGGCCACGGGATACGAGCAGTACTTC.

The CDR3 DNA reads as TGTGCCAGCAGCCCGGGACTGATCAACTACGAGCAGTACTTC. Translation gives CASSPGLINYEQYF. The rearrangement joins TRBV7-9 to TRBJ2-7; D is perhaps TRBD2 (6 bases). This CDR3 region has 14 residues. From germline, CDR1 is SEHNR and CDR2 FQNEAQ (reference sequence). Trimming pared 5 bases from V and 3 bases from J, leaving 14 bases between.

The chain recombines TRBV6-4 with TRBJ1-1; D gene ambiguous. CDR3 size: 14 residues. V was pared by 0 bases and J by 1 base, with 6 bases between. CDR1 and CDR2 from the germline V gene are MRHNA and SNTAGT. CDR3 bases: TGTGCCAGCAGTGACTCGAACAGGAACACTGAAGCTTTCTTT. Amino acid sequence: CASSDSNRNTEAFF.

Within the sample, this clone is large. The V and J genes are TRBV9 and TRBJ2-3, with TRBD2 identical over 7 bases. CDR1 is SGDLS and CDR2 is YYNGEE in the germline V gene. The CDR3 runs 16 residues. V lost 3 bases, J lost 1 base, and 8 bases stayed unmatched. CDR3 in DNA: TGTGCCAGCAGCGCCCATAGCGGGCTGGGCACAGATACGCAGTATTTT. Protein product: CASSAHSGLGTDTQYF.

The chain combines TRBV2 with TRBJ1-1; 7 nucleotides agree with TRBD1. Germline-derived CDR1 and CDR2 are SNHLY and FYNNEI. V trimming: 4 bases; J trimming: 2 bases; junction bases outside the gene matches: 7. The CDR3 is 15 amino acids. CDR3: CASSGGDSLNTEAFF. CDR3 bases: TGTGCCAGCAGTGGGGGGGACAGCCTTAACACTGAAGCTTTCTTT.

The chain is built from TRBV3-1 (or the pseudogene TRBV3-2) and TRBJ2-5, with 14 bases identical to TRBD2. The CDR3 consists of 16 residues. V gave up 3 bases and J gave up 5 bases; unmatched junction bases: 5. Germline V gene sequence: CDR1 LGHDT, CDR2 YNNKEL (reference sequence). CDR3 loop: CASSQGLAGAGETQYF. The CDR3, as DNA: TGTGCCAGCAGCCAGGGACTAGCGGGGGCAGGGGAGACCCAGTACTTC.

The V call is TRBV7-8, the J call TRBJ2-6; 8 bases fit TRBD1. The CDR3 totals 16 residues. Germline CDR1 reads SGHVS; CDR2 reads FQNEAQ. V shed 6 bases and J 1 base; nucleotides not matched to a gene: 5. The CDR3 nucleotides read TGTGCCAGCAGTTGGACAGGGAGGTCTGGGGCCAACGTCCTGACTTTC. It translates to CASSWTGRSGANVLTF.

The chain uses TRBV7-2 and TRBJ2-1, with 9 bases lining up with TRBD1. The CDR3 runs 15 residues. Germline CDR1 SGHTA, CDR2 FQGNSA. Trimming cost V 3 bases and J 6 bases; bases outside gene matches: 6. The DNA for the CDR3 is TGTGCCAGCAGCTTCGGGACAGGGAGGGGCAATGAGCAGTTCTTC. This gives the protein CASSFGTGRGNEQFF.

The rearrangement joins TRBV4-3 to TRBJ2-7, with TRBD1 identical over 7 bases. The germline V gene encodes CDR1 LGHNA and CDR2 YSLEER. V shed 2 bases, J shed 4 bases, and the junction held 8 bases outside the gene matches. This CDR3 spans 15 amino acids. CDR3 sequence reads: CASSQTGERAYEQYF. DNA of the CDR3: TGCGCCAGCAGCCAAACAGGGGAAAGGGCTTACGAGCAGTACTTC.

The CDR3 DNA is TGTGCCAGCAGATCAACTAGCGGGATGCACAATGAGCAGTTCTTC. Its protein product is CASRSTSGMHNEQFF. The rearrangement uses TRBV28 and TRBJ2-1, with 10 bases aligning to TRBD2. The germline gives CDR1 MDHEN, CDR2 SYDVKM. This CDR3 has 15 amino acids. The ends lost 6 bases at V and 5 bases at J; junction bases unmatched: 7.

V usage is TRBV19 and J usage is TRBJ1-1; possible D gene TRBD1, 5 bases. There are 20 residues in the CDR3. V lost 4 bases and J 1 base, leaving 28 bases between the germline ends. Germline V CDR1 and CDR2: LNHDA, SQIVND (reference sequence). CDR3 coding DNA: TGTGCCAGTAGTACCAAAGGAGCGGCTGGGACTGAAGGCAGGAACACTGAAGCTTTCTTT. It specifies CASSTKGAAGTEGRNTEAFF.

This clone occurred a few times. The sample contains more than one DNA sequence encoding this CDR3. This rearrangement joins TRBV12-3 or TRBV12-4 to TRBJ2-7; D remains unclear. The V gene lost 2 bases and the J gene lost 4 bases, with 6 bases spanning the gap. CDR3 length equals 12 residues. The DNA of the CDR3 is TGTGCCAGCAGTTTAACGGTTTACGAGCAGTACTTC. The encoded protein is CASSLTVYEQYF.